The 19 T cell receptor beta chains reported below all come from one sample, sequenced in a study of blood T cell repertoires in COVID-19 (dated by TCRdb to between 2020 and 2021). The protocol used for the library was the immunoSEQ multiplex PCR assay. TCRdb limited this immuneACCESS table to in-frame rearrangements with V and J called. A share of clones is missing; checked studies link under half to unresolved V genes, and the rest is unexplained. A total of about 280,000 clones appear in this sample, 89% of them only once. The leading ten clones occupy just under 0.95% of the sample. Sequencing was carried out using peripheral blood. These receptors originate from a woman aged 40 to 50 who had recovered from COVID-19.

This rearrangement joins TRBV19 to TRBJ2-5; 7 positions match TRBD2. The CDR3 loop spans 14 amino acids. Per germline, CDR1 LNHDA and CDR2 SQIVND (reference sequence). V gave up 8 bases and J gave up 5 bases; unmatched junction bases: 11. The CDR3 nucleotides read TGTGCCAGTCGCCAAGGGACTAAACAGGAGACCCAGTACTTC. Translated, it gives CASRQGTKQETQYF.

This clone is a singleton in its sample. The chain links TRBV10-3 to TRBJ2-2; TRBD2 is a possible D gene (5 bases). The ends were cut back, 2 bases at V and 0 bases at J, with 7 bases in the middle. CDR1 is ENHRY, CDR2 SYGVKD, per germline. There are 15 residues in the CDR3. The chain's CDR3 is CAISERTSNTGELFF. The CDR3 coding sequence is TGTGCCATCAGTGAGAGGACTTCGAACACCGGGGAGCTGTTTTTT.

This clone was recorded once. This sequence joins TRBV11-3 and TRBJ1-1; no definite D call. V was cut by 1 base and J by 1 base, with 13 bases left in between. CDR1 and CDR2 from the germline V gene are SGHNT and YENEEA. The CDR3 contains 16 residues. This chain's CDR3 is CASSLVPLLSNTEAFF. CDR3 nucleotides: TGTGCCAGCAGCTTAGTGCCCCTACTTTCGAACACTGAAGCTTTCTTT.

V and J are TRBV10-2 and TRBJ2-5; maybe TRBD2 (6 bases). Germline assignment: CDR1 WSHSY and CDR2 SAAADI. Trimming pared 7 bases from V and 7 bases from J, leaving 19 bases between. The CDR3 covers 14 residues. In DNA, the CDR3 is TGCGCCAGCACCCGAGACACTCAGGAGGGGACCCAGTACTTC. Encoded protein: CASTRDTQEGTQYF.

Written as DNA, the CDR3 is TGCGCCAGCAGCCCGACTAGCGAGGGGGCACATGAGCAGTTCTTC. Translating it yields CASSPTSEGAHEQFF. The rearrangement uses TRBV10-2 and TRBJ2-1, with D maybe TRBD2 (8 bases). This CDR3 contains 15 residues. CDR1 and CDR2 from the germline V gene are WSHSY and SAAADI. V lost 6 bases to trimming and J lost 8 bases, with 20 bases between them.

Only a few counts were recorded for this clone. J is TRBJ1-1 and V is TRBV29-1; D may be TRBD1 (5 bases). CDR3 length: 12 amino acids. Per germline, CDR1 SQVTM and CDR2 ANQGSEA. Trimming took 7 bases from V and 7 from J, leaving 16 bases between them. The CDR3 DNA reads as TGCAGCGCCCTGGGACTGGGGATTGAAGCTTTCTTT. As protein: CSALGLGIEAFF.

The chain couples TRBV28 to TRBJ1-5; D is perhaps TRBD1 (6 bases). Per germline, CDR1 MDHEN and CDR2 SYDVKM. The germline V and J ends were trimmed by 7 bases and 4 bases, with 17 bases remaining between them. The CDR3 has 15 residues. The chain's CDR3 is CASTSPDRLNQPQHF. CDR3 DNA: TGTGCCAGCACTTCTCCGGACAGACTAAATCAGCCCCAGCATTTT. The full variable domain, in which reference TRBV28 and TRBJ1-5 provide the parts outside the CDR3, is DVKVTQSSRYLVKRTGEKVFLECVQDMDHENMFWYRQDPGLGLRLIYFSYDVKMKEKGDIPEGYSVSREKKERFSLILESASTNQTSMYLCASTSPDRLNQPQHFGDGTRLSIL.

CDR3 sequence (DNA): TGTGCCAGCAGTCCTCGGGGTAGCGGGAGGCAGACCCAGTACTTC. Its translation: CASSPRGSGRQTQYF. The chain combines TRBV6-5 with TRBJ2-5, with 10 bases identical to TRBD2. The CDR3 runs to 15 residues. In germline, CDR1 is MNHEY, CDR2 SVGAGI. Trimming at V came to 5 bases and at J to 6 bases, leaving 9 bases not matched to a gene.

V is TRBV5-1 and J is TRBJ2-7; 8 nucleotides line up with TRBD2. CDR3 length equals 15 residues. Trimming took 1 base from V and 4 from J; bases not matched to a gene: 7. The V gene's germline CDR1 is SGHRS and CDR2 YFSETQ. The CDR3 loop reads CASSLSSGPMYEQYF. CDR3 coding DNA: TGCGCCAGCAGCTTGTCTAGCGGGCCGATGTACGAGCAGTACTTC.

This clone was seen once. This chain uses TRBV29-1 with TRBJ2-3, with a possible D match to TRBD2 (5 bases). Looked up from germline, CDR1 is SQVTM and CDR2 is ANQGSEA. CDR3 length equals 15 residues. Trimming left V 2 bases short and J 1 base short, with 13 bases between. The DNA of the CDR3 is TGCAGCGTTGAACCACTAGGCCGTGGCACAGATACGCAGTATTTT. Its translation: CSVEPLGRGTDTQYF.

The rearrangement uses TRBV5-4 and TRBJ2-3; 9 bases align to TRBD1. Germline CDR1 is SGHNT and CDR2 is YYREEE (reference sequence). The trim removed 3 bases at V and 5 bases at J, leaving 4 bases unmatched. This CDR3 comprises 14 residues. The CDR3 nucleotides read TGTGCCAGCAGCTCACAGGGGGCGGGAGATACGCAGTATTTT. Residues: CASSSQGAGDTQYF.

The rearrangement links TRBV4-1 to TRBJ2-3, with 8 bases lining up with TRBD2. Per germline, CDR1 MGHRA and CDR2 YSYEKL. The CDR3 totals 17 residues. The V segment lost 2 bases and the J segment 0 bases; nucleotides outside the gene matches: 7. The CDR3 nucleotides read TGCGCCAGCAGCCAACCCCGGGCTAGCGGGAGCACAGATACGCAGTATTTT. This gives the protein CASSQPRASGSTDTQYF.

The V call is TRBV3-1 (or the pseudogene TRBV3-2), the J call TRBJ2-5; 11 bases are shared with TRBD2. CDR3 length equals 16 residues. Germline V lookup: CDR1 LGHDT, CDR2 YNNKEL (reference sequence). With 2 bases clipped from V and 2 bases from J, the junction kept 4 bases outside the gene matches. In nucleotides, the CDR3 is TGTGCCAGCAGCCAACAGACTAGCGGGGTTCAAGAGACCCAGTACTTC. It is translated as CASSQQTSGVQETQYF.

This chain connects TRBV14 to TRBJ2-7; 11 bases map to TRBD2. After removal of 5 bases from V and 9 bases from J, the junction contained 12 bases not matched to a gene. The CDR3 extends over 15 amino acids. Germline loops: CDR1 SGHDN, CDR2 FVKESK. CDR3 DNA sequence: TGTGCCAGCAGCTCCCTTTTCGGGACTAGCGGAGCGCAGTACTTC. Translation gives CASSSLFGTSGAQYF.

The rearrangement links TRBV19 to TRBJ2-1, with 8 bases matching TRBD2. The length of the CDR3 is 15 residues. CDR1 and CDR2 (germline): LNHDA, SQIVND (reference sequence). Trimming removed 10 bases from V and 1 base from J; junction bases left unmatched: 9. This CDR3 reads CATLGSGRSYNEQFF. The CDR3 nucleotides read TGTGCCACCCTTGGGAGCGGGAGATCCTACAATGAGCAGTTCTTC.

The genes are TRBV5-6 and TRBJ1-3; 8 bases agree with TRBD1. V lost 2 bases and J lost 4; bases outside the gene matches: 2. There are 14 residues in the CDR3. Germline V CDR1 and CDR2: SGHDT, YYEEEE. The CDR3, as DNA: TGTGCCAGCAGCTTACGGACAGGGGGAAACACCATATATTTT. This translates into CASSLRTGGNTIYF.

This chain uses TRBV12-3 or TRBV12-4 with TRBJ1-4, with a tentative D call TRBD1 (6 bases). The CDR3 length is 13 residues. Trimming stripped 7 bases from V and 7 bases from J, with 13 bases between. The CDR3, as DNA: TGTGCCAGCAATGGGGAAGGGGGTGAAAAACTGTTTTTT. This translates into CASNGEGGEKLFF.

The V call is TRBV30, the J call TRBJ2-3; 13 bases are a match to TRBD2. The CDR3 covers 13 residues. V was clipped by 5 bases and J by 4 bases; unmatched bases: 0. The germline gives CDR1 GTSNPN, CDR2 SVGIG (reference sequence). The CDR3 reads CAWGTSGADTQYF. The CDR3 coding sequence is TGTGCCTGGGGGACTAGCGGGGCAGATACGCAGTATTTT.

This chain joins TRBV19 and TRBJ1-2; 7 nucleotides match TRBD1. This CDR3 has 16 amino acids. Germline V CDR1 and CDR2: LNHDA, SQIVND (reference sequence). The V and J ends lost 5 bases and 4 bases, in that order; junction bases with no gene match: 13. For the CDR3, the DNA is TGTGCCAGTAGTCGGGCGCCTAACAGGGGAGGCTATGGCTACACCTTC. Translated, it gives CASSRAPNRGGYGYTF.